The table lists the clone carrying this TCR beta chain with a few counts. CDR3 size: 17 residues. The ends were cut back, 0 bases at V and 5 bases at J, with 18 bases in the middle. CDR1 is SGDLS, CDR2 YYNGEE, per germline. The data were taken from a study of blood T cell repertoires in COVID-19. Study information: COVID-19 samples collected from the United States, Italy and Spain covered acute and convalescent phases. PBMCs, B-cell-depleted T cells, or T cells provided the cDNA or gDNA that made up the material.

Original processing notes: Counts of nucleated cells, estimated from reference gene primer amplification, were obtained. TCRdb's copy holds only in-frame clones and misses some; the assay was immunoSEQ multiplex PCR. That table is the source of V, J and clone size, and D and trimming were worked out from the DNA. The top ten clones hold 7% to 8.5% of a sample with 70,000 to 100,000 clones, around 90% of them seen once. Sequencing was done on a sample of peripheral blood. The clonotype comes from a woman aged 70 to 79 with acute or convalescent COVID-19. The V call is TRBV9, the J call TRBJ2-1; D perhaps matches TRBD2 (5 bases). This CDR3 reads CASSVAGSEFRNNEQFF. CDR3 in DNA: TGTGCCAGCAGCGTAGCGGGGAGTGAGTTTAGGAACAATGAGCAGTTCTTC.